Listed below are T cell receptor beta chains from one sample, sequenced in a study of blood T cell repertoires in COVID-19. Generated by immunoSEQ multiplex PCR, the TCRdb table keeps only in-frame clones and is missing some. The sample records about 160,000 clones, over 70% being singletons. Source material: PBMCs or T cells enriched from blood (not recorded which). The receptors were gathered from a woman aged 55 to 70 who had recovered from COVID-19. The CDR3 runs from the conserved cysteine through the conserved F or W. Fields, in order: V gene, J gene, clone size, D gene, CDR3 DNA, CDR3 protein. The D gene is left open where the match is weak. Clone size appears in some rows only: once, few, many, or a class for an expanded clone.

v_gene: TRBV27; j_gene: TRBJ1-2; abundance: NA; d_gene: NA; CDR3nt: TGTGCCAGCAGTTCTGGTCGCCACACAGGGAACTATGGCTACACCTTC; CDR3aa: CASSSGRHTGNYGYTF
v_gene: TRBV18; j_gene: TRBJ1-1; abundance: NA; d_gene: NA; CDR3nt: TGTGCCAGCTCACCATACACAGGGAACACTGAAGCTTTCTTT; CDR3aa: CASSPYTGNTEAFF
v_gene: TRBV27; j_gene: TRBJ2-7; abundance: few; d_gene: TRBD2; CDR3nt: TGTGCCAGCAGTCCCCTCTTTGGGGGGGGTAACGAGCAGTACTTC; CDR3aa: CASSPLFGGGNEQYF
v_gene: TRBV28; j_gene: TRBJ1-2; abundance: NA; d_gene: NA; CDR3nt: TGTGCCAGCCGCTCTGGACAGTTTGGCTATGGCTACACCTTC; CDR3aa: CASRSGQFGYGYTF
v_gene: TRBV7-6; j_gene: TRBJ2-1; abundance: few; d_gene: NA; CDR3nt: TGTGCCAGCAGCTTATTCAGCGGCCAGCGGGATGAGCAGTTCTTC; CDR3aa: CASSLFSGQRDEQFF
v_gene: TRBV7-2; j_gene: TRBJ2-7; abundance: NA; d_gene: TRBD2; CDR3nt: TGTGCCAGCAGCACAACCGGGACTAGCGGCTACGAGCAGTACTTC; CDR3aa: CASSTTGTSGYEQYF
v_gene: TRBV25-1; j_gene: TRBJ1-4; abundance: NA; d_gene: TRBD1; CDR3nt: TGTGCCAGCAGTGTCCCAGGGGGTAATGAAAAACTGTTTTTT; CDR3aa: CASSVPGGNEKLFF
v_gene: TRBV7-2; j_gene: TRBJ1-1; abundance: few; d_gene: NA; CDR3nt: TGTGCCAGCAGCTTAGGGAGGGGGAACACTGAAGCTTTCTTT; CDR3aa: CASSLGRGNTEAFF
v_gene: TRBV19; j_gene: TRBJ1-5; abundance: NA; d_gene: NA; CDR3nt: TGTGCCAGTAGTATATCGGCAGGGGGCAATCAGCCCCAGCATTTT; CDR3aa: CASSISAGGNQPQHF
v_gene: TRBV5-1; j_gene: TRBJ2-7; abundance: NA; d_gene: TRBD2; CDR3nt: TGCGCCAGCAGTCCTCTTAGCGGGGGGGACGGTTACGAGCAGTACTTC; CDR3aa: CASSPLSGGDGYEQYF
v_gene: TRBV4-1; j_gene: TRBJ1-2; abundance: NA; d_gene: NA; CDR3nt: TGCGCCAGCAGCCAAGGATATTCAGAAACCTATGGCTACACCTTC; CDR3aa: CASSQGYSETYGYTF
v_gene: TRBV5-1; j_gene: TRBJ1-6; abundance: many; d_gene: TRBD1; CDR3nt: TGCGCCAGCAGCCCGACCGACAGGGGGAATTCACCCCTCCACTTT; CDR3aa: CASSPTDRGNSPLHF
v_gene: TRBV23-1; j_gene: TRBJ1-1; abundance: NA; d_gene: TRBD1; CDR3nt: TGCGCCAGCAGTCAACCAACCATCGGACAGGAGGGCACTGAAGCTTTCTTT; CDR3aa: CASSQPTIGQEGTEAFF
v_gene: TRBV30; j_gene: TRBJ1-1; abundance: NA; d_gene: NA; CDR3nt: TGTGCCTTTTCTTCGACAGGGAACACTGAAGCTTTCTTT; CDR3aa: CAFSSTGNTEAFF
v_gene: TRBV7-2; j_gene: TRBJ1-2; abundance: few; d_gene: TRBD1; CDR3nt: TGTGCCAGCAGCCGGGACAGCAACTATGGCTACACCTTC; CDR3aa: CASSRDSNYGYTF
v_gene: TRBV5-6; j_gene: TRBJ1-5; abundance: NA; d_gene: TRBD1; CDR3nt: TGTGCCAGCAGCTTAGCCGACAGGGAGCTGAATCAGCCCCAGCATTTT; CDR3aa: CASSLADRELNQPQHF